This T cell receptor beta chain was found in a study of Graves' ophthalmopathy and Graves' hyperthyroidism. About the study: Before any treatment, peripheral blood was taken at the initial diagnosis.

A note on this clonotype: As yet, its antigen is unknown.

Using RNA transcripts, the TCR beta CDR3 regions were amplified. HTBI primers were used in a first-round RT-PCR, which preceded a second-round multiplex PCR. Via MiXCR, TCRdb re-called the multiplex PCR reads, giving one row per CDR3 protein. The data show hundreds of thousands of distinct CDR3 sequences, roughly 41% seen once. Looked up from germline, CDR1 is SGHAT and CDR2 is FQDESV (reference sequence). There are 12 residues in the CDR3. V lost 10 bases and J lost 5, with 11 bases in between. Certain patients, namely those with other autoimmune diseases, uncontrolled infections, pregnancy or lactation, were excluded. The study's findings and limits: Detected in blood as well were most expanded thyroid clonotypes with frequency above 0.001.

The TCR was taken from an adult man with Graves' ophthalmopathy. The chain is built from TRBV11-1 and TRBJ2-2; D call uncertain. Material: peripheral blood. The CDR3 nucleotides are TGTGCCACAAGGGTCGGAACCGGGGAGCTGTTTTTT. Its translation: CATRVGTGELFF.